This TCR beta chain is from a study of T-cell memory formation after mild COVID-19. Whole-study context: TCR clusters largely stayed donor specific.

This CDR3 region has 11 residues. Per the germline V gene, CDR1 is MNHEY and CDR2 is SVGEGT. V shed 6 bases and J shed 5 bases, with 5 bases lying between them. Amplification by 5'RACE using constant-segment primers produced TCR alpha and TCR beta cDNA libraries that carried sample barcodes and UMIs. TCRdb called the 5' RACE reads again in MiXCR, with one record for every CDR3 protein. In the table there are approximately 260,000 distinct CDR3 sequences, about 20% of which are singletons. This clonotype showed up just a few times. What was sequenced was PBMCs or a T cell subset sorted from them (not recorded which). The source is a man aged 18 to 30 who had mild COVID-19 (a few samples of this study predate the infection). Cell type and time point are not known. The genes are TRBV6-2 or TRBV6-3 and TRBJ2-1, with D unclear. In DNA, the CDR3 is TGTGCCAGCAGATATAACAATGAGCAGTTCTTC. It yields the protein CASRYNNEQFF.